What follows is one T cell receptor beta chain and its context. The data derive from a study of blood T cell repertoires in COVID-19. Across the whole study: The analysed material was cDNA or gDNA that came from T cells, B-cell-depleted T cells, or PBMCs.

Original processing notes: Estimated nucleated cell counts came from reference gene primer amplification. TCRdb's table, derived via immunoSEQ multiplex PCR, lists solely in-frame clones and lacks some. The D gene and trimming were derived from the DNA, and the V and J assignments and clone size from that table. The sample includes 200,000 or so clones, 79% of them seen just once. The CDR3 is 17 amino acids. The germline CDR1 and CDR2 sequences are LGHNA and YSLEER. The V and J ends lost 1 base and 4 bases respectively, with 16 bases between them. The rearrangement uses TRBV4-3 and TRBJ2-2, with D possibly being TRBD1 (5 bases). The origin of this receptor is a man aged 60 to 75 with active or convalescent COVID-19. Sequencing was carried out using peripheral blood. The CDR3 sequence: CASSQVDTRRGTGELFF. The CDR3 DNA reads TGCGCCAGCAGCCAAGTAGACACAAGAAGGGGCACCGGGGAGCTGTTTTTT.